This T cell receptor beta chain was retrieved from a study of response to subunit inactivated influenza vaccine. The study's findings and limits: With each seasonal influenza vaccination, the authors suggested, few new T cells are recruited.

This clonotype has only a few counts. Its target is not known. The V gene end was trimmed by 5 bases and the J gene end by 3 bases; junction bases not matched to a gene: 12. The germline V gene has CDR1 MDHEN and CDR2 SYDVKM. The CDR3 totals 17 residues. From the RT-PCR reads, TCRdb called clonotypes with MiXCR, one entry per CDR3 protein. The sample gives more than 400,000 distinct CDR3 sequences, 11% of which show up once; about 12% is in the top ten. The specimen comprised PBMCs from blood, sampled 35 to 45 days after vaccination. This sequence originates from a man aged 50-60 years who received an inactivated influenza vaccine. The chain combines TRBV28 with TRBJ2-3; 9 nucleotides line up with TRBD2. The CDR3 nucleotides read TGTGCCAGCAGTCTCACTAAGCGGGGGGCGGGGACAGATACGCAGTATTTT. It is translated as CASSLTKRGAGTDTQYF.